This record concerns one TCR beta chain sequence. Methods used by the authors: Estimated nucleated cell counts came from reference gene primer amplification. Sequencing was performed with immunoSEQ multiplex PCR; in TCRdb, only in-frame clones are kept and a portion is missing. V, J and clone size are those of that table, while D and trimming were read from the DNA. Of around 270,000 clones listed, 80% to 90% were seen once; the top ten hold more than 0.75%. These data originate in a study of blood T cell repertoires in COVID-19. For the study at large: Sites across the United States, Italy and Spain contributed samples from acute and convalescent COVID-19. T cells, B-cell-depleted T cells, or PBMCs supplied cDNA or gDNA.

Germline V CDR1 and CDR2: LNHDA, SQIVND (reference sequence). The CDR3 is 14 amino acids. The V and J ends lost 6 bases and 6 bases, in that order; junction bases with no gene match: 7. V is TRBV19 and J is TRBJ2-1, with TRBD2 matching over 8 bases. This clonotype was obtained from a man aged 30-40 years with acute or convalescent COVID-19. The sequencing sample was made of peripheral blood. Written as DNA, the CDR3 is TGTGCCAGTAGGAGCGGGAGACTCCTCAATGAGCAGTTCTTC. This encodes CASRSGRLLNEQFF.